This T cell receptor (beta chain) was found in a study of T cell repertoires in cytomegalovirus infection. At the level of the study: HLA-B-restricted CMV epitopes that are well studied were used alongside recently identified HLA-C-restricted ones.

To note about this clonotype: Its antigen is unknown.

Whole-study results and caveats: CMV-specific TCR beta clonotypes restricted by HLA-C dominated the ex vivo response.

In TCRdb, the reads were re-called with MiXCR into one record per CDR3 protein. The data show approximately 990,000 distinct CDR3 sequences, with around 32% seen just once and about an eighth held by the top ten. The trim removed 2 bases at V and 4 bases at J, leaving 9 bases unmatched. Germline CDR1 and CDR2: LNHDA and SQIVND (reference sequence). CDR3 length equals 16 residues. This receptor was identified in a human donor in good health (CMV status not recorded). Some clones in this sample may be carry-over from other donors' samples. Material: cultured CD8+ T cells from PBMCs, obtained from culture after CMV antigen stimulation. The chain couples TRBV19 to TRBJ1-1, with 8 bases that match TRBD1. CDR3 in amino acids: CASSIYIGDRGTEAFF. CDR3 coding DNA: TGTGCCAGTAGTATATACATCGGCGACAGGGGCACTGAAGCTTTCTTT.